The T cell receptor beta chain described here comes from a study of control samples from healthy donors and cancer patients. The sample holds one count of this clone. Profiling relied on immunoSEQ multiplex PCR, and the TCRdb table lists in-frame clones only, not all of them. This sample has some 30,000 clones; 91% occur once, and the top ten carry approximately 12%. Material: PBMCs. The clonotype comes from a man aged 45-65 years with lung cancer.

Here the CDR3 DNA reads TGTGCCAGCAGCCCCCTGGGGGCCCGGTTCTTC. Protein: CASSPLGARFF. This chain uses TRBV7-8 with TRBJ2-1; TRBD1 is a possible D gene (6 bases). Germline CDR1 SGHVS, CDR2 FQNEAQ. Trimming took 5 bases from V and 15 from J, leaving 14 bases between them. This CDR3 is built from 11 residues.